This entry describes one TCR beta chain. The data stem from a study of Ad26.COV2.S vaccination and SARS-CoV-2 variants. Study information: Dosing was one shot or two shots 56 days apart.

CDR1 is LNHDA, CDR2 SQIVND, per germline (reference sequence). Trimming at V came to 6 bases and at J to 4 bases, leaving 20 bases not matched to a gene. The CDR3 loop spans 18 amino acids. Treatment defined: around 19 received Ad26.COV2.S at low or high dose, single or two shots; 5 received placebo; per-sample allocation not given. Collection of the samples took place on day 63 after the first injection of vaccine or placebo. Donation was by an adult aged 18-55 years who was in Boston. It was Wuhan-strain SARS-CoV-2 spike that the Ad26 vaccine vector expressed. Sequencing used immunoSEQ multiplex PCR; TCRdb keeps in-frame clones, though not all of them. The sample records hundreds of thousands of clones, approximately 83% being singletons.

Here the sequenced sample was peripheral blood, taken in a trial of Ad26.COV2.S vaccine versus placebo. This TCR came from a person aged 18-65 years who received the Ad26.COV2.S COVID-19 vaccine or a placebo. This chain joins TRBV19 and TRBJ2-5; 7 nucleotides line up with TRBD1. CDR3 DNA: TGTGCCAGTAGGGTCGGGACAGATTTTTTGGGCATGGGAGAGACCCAGTACTTC. Its translation is CASRVGTDFLGMGETQYF.